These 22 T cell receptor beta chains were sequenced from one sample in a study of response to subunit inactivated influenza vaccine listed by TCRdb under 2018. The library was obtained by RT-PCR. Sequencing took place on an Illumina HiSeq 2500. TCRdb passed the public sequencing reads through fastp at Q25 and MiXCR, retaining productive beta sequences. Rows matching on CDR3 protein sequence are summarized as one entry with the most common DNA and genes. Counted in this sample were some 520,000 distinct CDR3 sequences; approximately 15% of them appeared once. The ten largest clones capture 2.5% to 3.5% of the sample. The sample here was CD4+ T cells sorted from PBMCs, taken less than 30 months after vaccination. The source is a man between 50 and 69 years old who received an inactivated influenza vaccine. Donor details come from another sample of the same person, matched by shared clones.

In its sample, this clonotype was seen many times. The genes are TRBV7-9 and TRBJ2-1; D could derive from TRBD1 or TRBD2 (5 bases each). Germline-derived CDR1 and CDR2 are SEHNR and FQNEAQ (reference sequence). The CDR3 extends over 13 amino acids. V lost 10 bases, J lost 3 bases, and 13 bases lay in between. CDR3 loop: CATDGTIYNEQFF. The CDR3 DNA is TGTGCCACCGACGGGACCATCTACAATGAGCAGTTCTTC. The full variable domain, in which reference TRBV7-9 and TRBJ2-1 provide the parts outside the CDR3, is DTGVSQNPRHKITKRGQNVTFRCDPISEHNRLYWYRQTLGQGPEFLTYFQNEAQLEKSRLLSDRFSAERPKGSFSTLEIQRTEQGDSAMYLCATDGTIYNEQFFGPGTRLTVL.

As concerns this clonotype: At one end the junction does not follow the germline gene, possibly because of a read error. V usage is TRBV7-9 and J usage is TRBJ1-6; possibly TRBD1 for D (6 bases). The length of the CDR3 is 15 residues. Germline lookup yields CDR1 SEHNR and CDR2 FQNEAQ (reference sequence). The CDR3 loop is CASNLARTENSPLHF. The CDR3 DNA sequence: TGTGCCAGCAACTTAGCTCGGACAGAGAATTCACCCCTCCACTTT.

CDR3 in DNA: TGTGCCAGCAGTCCTCGGGCCCTACGGGACAATGAGCAGTTCTTC. Translated, it gives CASSPRALRDNEQFF. The genes are TRBV6-1 and TRBJ2-1; D uncertain. The germline gives CDR1 MNHNS, CDR2 SASEGT. Trimming removed 5 bases at V and 5 bases at J, with 16 bases between. There are 15 residues in the CDR3.

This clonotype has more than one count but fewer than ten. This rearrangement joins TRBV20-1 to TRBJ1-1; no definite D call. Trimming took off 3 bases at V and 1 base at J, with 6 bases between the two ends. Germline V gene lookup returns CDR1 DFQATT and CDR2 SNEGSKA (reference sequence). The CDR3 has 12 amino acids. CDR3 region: CSASSTNTEAFF. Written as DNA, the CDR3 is TGCAGTGCTAGTTCGACGAACACTGAAGCTTTCTTT.

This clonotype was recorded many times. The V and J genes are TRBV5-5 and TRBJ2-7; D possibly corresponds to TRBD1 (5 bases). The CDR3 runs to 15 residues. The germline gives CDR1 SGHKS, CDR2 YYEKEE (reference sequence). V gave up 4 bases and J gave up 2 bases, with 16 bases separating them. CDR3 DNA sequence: TGTGCCAGCAGCCCTAGGGCAGGGCGCCCCTACGAGCAGTACTTC. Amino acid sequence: CASSPRAGRPYEQYF.

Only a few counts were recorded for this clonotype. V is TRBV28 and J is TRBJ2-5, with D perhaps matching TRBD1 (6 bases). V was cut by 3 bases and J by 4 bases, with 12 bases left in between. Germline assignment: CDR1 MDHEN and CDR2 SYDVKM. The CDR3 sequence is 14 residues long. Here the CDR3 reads CASSLNTGRETQYF. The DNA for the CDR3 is TGTGCCAGCAGTTTGAACACAGGGCGAGAGACCCAGTACTTC.

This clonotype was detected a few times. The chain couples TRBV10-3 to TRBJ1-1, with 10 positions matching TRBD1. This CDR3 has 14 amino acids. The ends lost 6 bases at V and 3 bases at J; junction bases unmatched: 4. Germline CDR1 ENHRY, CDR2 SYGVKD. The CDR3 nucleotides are TGTGCCATCAGGACCGGGACAGGGGACACTGAAGCTTTCTTT. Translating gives CAIRTGTGDTEAFF.

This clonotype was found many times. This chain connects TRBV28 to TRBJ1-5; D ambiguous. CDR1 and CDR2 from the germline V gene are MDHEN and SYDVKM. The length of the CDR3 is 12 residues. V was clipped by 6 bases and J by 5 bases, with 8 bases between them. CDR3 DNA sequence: TGTGCCAGCAGGCGGGGAGATCAGCCCCAGCATTTT. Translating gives CASRRGDQPQHF.

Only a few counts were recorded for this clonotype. CDR3 sequence (DNA): TGTGCCAGCAGCCAACGGGTGGGGACAGATACGCAGTATTTT. Translating it yields CASSQRVGTDTQYF. V is TRBV7-2 and J is TRBJ2-3, with D unresolved. Trimming cost V 5 bases and J 3 bases, with 12 bases left between them. The CDR3 extends over 14 amino acids. Germline-derived CDR1 and CDR2 are SGHTA and FQGNSA.

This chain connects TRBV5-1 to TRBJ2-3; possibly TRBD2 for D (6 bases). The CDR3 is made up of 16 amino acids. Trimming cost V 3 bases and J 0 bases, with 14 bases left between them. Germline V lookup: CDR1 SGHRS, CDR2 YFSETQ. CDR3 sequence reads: CASSSGGGVSTDTQYF. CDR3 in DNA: TGCGCCAGCAGCTCGGGCGGCGGGGTTAGCACAGATACGCAGTATTTT.

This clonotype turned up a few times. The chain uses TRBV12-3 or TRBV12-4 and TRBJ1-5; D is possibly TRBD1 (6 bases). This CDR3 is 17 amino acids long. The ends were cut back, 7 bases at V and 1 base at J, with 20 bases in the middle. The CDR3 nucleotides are TGTGCCAGCACCTCGCTTGTGGGGGCGTACAGCAATCAGCCCCAGCATTTT. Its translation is CASTSLVGAYSNQPQHF.

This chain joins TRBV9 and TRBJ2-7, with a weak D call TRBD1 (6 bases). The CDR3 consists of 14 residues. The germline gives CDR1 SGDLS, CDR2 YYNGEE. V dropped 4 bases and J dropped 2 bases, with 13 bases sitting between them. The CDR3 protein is CASSKRQAAYEQYF. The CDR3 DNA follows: TGTGCCAGCAGCAAAAGACAGGCCGCCTACGAGCAGTACTTC.

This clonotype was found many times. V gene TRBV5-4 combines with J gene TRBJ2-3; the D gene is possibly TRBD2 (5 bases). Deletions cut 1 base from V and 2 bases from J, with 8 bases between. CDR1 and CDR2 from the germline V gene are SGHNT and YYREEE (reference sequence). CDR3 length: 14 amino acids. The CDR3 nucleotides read TGTGCCAGCAGCTTGAAACGGGACACAGATACGCAGTATTTT. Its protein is CASSLKRDTDTQYF. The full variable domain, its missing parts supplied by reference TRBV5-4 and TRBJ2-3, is ETGVTQSPTHLIKTRGQQVTLRCSSQSGHNTVSWYQQALGQGPQFIFQYYREEENGRGNFPPRFSGLQFPNYSSELNVNALELDDSALYLCASSLKRDTDTQYFGPGTRLTVL.

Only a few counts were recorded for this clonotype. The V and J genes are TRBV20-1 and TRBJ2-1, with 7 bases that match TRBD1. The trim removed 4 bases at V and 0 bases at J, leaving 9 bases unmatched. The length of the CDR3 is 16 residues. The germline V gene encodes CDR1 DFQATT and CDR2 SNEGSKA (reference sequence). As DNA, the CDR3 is TGCAGTGCTACGACTCGACAGGGTACCTCCTACAATGAGCAGTTCTTC. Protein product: CSATTRQGTSYNEQFF.

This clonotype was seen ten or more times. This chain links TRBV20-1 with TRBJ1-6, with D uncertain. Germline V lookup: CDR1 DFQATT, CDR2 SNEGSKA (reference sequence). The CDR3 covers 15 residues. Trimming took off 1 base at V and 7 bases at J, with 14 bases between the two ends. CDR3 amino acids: CSARAPAGRNSPLHF. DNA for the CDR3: TGCAGTGCTAGAGCGCCGGCAGGCCGGAATTCACCCCTCCACTTT.

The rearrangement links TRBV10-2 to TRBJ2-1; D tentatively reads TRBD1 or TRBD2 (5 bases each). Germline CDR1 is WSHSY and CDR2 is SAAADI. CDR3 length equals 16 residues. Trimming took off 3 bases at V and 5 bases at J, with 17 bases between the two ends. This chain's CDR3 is CASSDYGASRDNEQFF. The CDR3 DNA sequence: TGCGCCAGCAGTGATTACGGGGCTAGCAGGGACAATGAGCAGTTCTTC.

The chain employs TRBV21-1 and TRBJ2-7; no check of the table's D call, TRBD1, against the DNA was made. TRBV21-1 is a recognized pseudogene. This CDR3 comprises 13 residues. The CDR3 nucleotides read TGTGCCAGCAGCAAAGGCAGGGCCTACGAGCAGTACTTC. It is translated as CASSKGRAYEQYF.

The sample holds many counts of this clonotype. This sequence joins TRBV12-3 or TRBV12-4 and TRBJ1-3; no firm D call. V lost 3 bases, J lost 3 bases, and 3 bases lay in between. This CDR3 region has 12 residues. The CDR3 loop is CASSFGGNTIYF. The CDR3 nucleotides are TGTGCCAGCAGTTTTGGTGGAAACACCATATATTTT.

This CDR3 reads CASSVGGRGNYGYTF. The CDR3 nucleotides read TGTGCCAGCAGCGTAGGTGGGAGGGGGAACTATGGCTACACCTTC. The chain combines TRBV9 with TRBJ1-2, with a weak D call TRBD1 (6 bases). In germline, CDR1 is SGDLS, CDR2 YYNGEE. The CDR3 is 15 amino acids. V gave up 0 bases and J gave up 2 bases, with 11 bases separating them.

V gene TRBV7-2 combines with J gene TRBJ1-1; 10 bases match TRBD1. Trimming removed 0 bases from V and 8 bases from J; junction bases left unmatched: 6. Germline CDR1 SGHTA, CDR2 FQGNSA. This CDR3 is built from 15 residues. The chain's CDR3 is CASSLASGTGAEAFF. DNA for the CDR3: TGTGCCAGCAGCTTAGCATCCGGGACAGGGGCGGAAGCTTTCTTT.

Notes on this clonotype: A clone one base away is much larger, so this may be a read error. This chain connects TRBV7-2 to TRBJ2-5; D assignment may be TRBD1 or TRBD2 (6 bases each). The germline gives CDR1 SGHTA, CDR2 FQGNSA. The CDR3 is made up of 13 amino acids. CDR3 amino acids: CASSAKGGESQYF. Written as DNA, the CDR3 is TGTGCCAGCAGCGCTAAGGGGGGAGAGTCCCAGTACTTC.

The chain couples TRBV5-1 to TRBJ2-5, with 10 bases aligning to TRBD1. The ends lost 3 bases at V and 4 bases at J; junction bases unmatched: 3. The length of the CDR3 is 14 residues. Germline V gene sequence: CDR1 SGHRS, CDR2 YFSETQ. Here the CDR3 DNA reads TGCGCCAGCAGCTCCGGGACAGGGGTAGAGACCCAGTACTTC. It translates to CASSSGTGVETQYF.